Presented here are 8 T cell receptor beta chains from one specimen sequenced in a study of CD8 T cells in Susac syndrome. Reverse transcription of roughly 0.5 to 1 ug RNA was performed with random hexamers. MiXCR, applied by TCRdb to the immunoSEQ multiplex PCR reads, yields one record per CDR3 protein. The sample lists fewer than 350,000 distinct CDR3 sequences; 85% were seen once. The sample comprised CD8+ T cells from PBMCs. These receptors were collected from a human donor with multiple sclerosis.

The DNA of the CDR3 is TGCGCCAGCAGTCCCCACAGGGCCACTAATGAAAAACTGTTTTTT. Its translation is CASSPHRATNEKLFF. The J gene is TRBJ1-4, the V gene TRBV23-1, with D possibly being TRBD1 (6 bases). TRBV23-1 is given ORF status, its function remaining uncertain. With 4 bases removed from V and 2 bases from J, the gap between germline ends came to 11 bases. The CDR3 extends over 15 amino acids.

This chain joins TRBV3-1 and TRBJ2-2; D gene ambiguous. The ends were cut back, 4 bases at V and 2 bases at J, with 11 bases in the middle. The V gene's germline CDR1 is LGHDT and CDR2 YNNKEL (reference sequence). The CDR3 spans 15 residues. This CDR3 is CASSPLLDNTGELFF. CDR3 sequence (DNA): TGTGCCAGCAGCCCCCTACTGGATAACACCGGGGAGCTGTTTTTT.

The chain is built from TRBV6-5 and TRBJ2-5, with D possibly being TRBD2 (6 bases). This CDR3 has 15 residues. Germline CDR1 is MNHEY and CDR2 is SVGAGI. Trimming took off 4 bases at V and 4 bases at J, with 16 bases between the two ends. This CDR3 reads CASSLGLTGLETQYF. CDR3 DNA: TGTGCCAGCAGTTTGGGCCTAACGGGACTAGAGACCCAGTACTTC.

The V and J genes are TRBV10-3 and TRBJ1-2, with TRBD1 matching 7 bases. The junction had 2 bases not matched to a gene; V was cut back by 2 bases and J by 2 bases. Germline-derived CDR1 and CDR2 are ENHRY and SYGVKD. This CDR3 is built from 14 residues. CDR3 DNA: TGTGCCATCAGTGAGGAGGGGGCGAACTATGGCTACACCTTC. Residues: CAISEEGANYGYTF.

V and J are TRBV30 and TRBJ2-1; TRBD2 agrees at 7 bases. V was clipped by 3 bases and J by 9 bases; unmatched bases: 5. The CDR3 consists of 12 residues. Per the germline V gene, CDR1 is GTSNPN and CDR2 is SVGIG (reference sequence). The CDR3 sequence: CAWRSAGVEQFF. The CDR3 nucleotides are TGTGCCTGGAGATCGGCGGGAGTTGAGCAGTTCTTC.

This clonotype occurred a few times. The V call is TRBV7-9, the J call TRBJ2-3, with 9 bases identical to TRBD2. The CDR3 spans 16 residues. The germline CDR1 and CDR2 sequences are SEHNR and FQNEAQ (reference sequence). With V trimmed by 1 base and J by 4 bases, 6 bases remained unmatched. The CDR3 bases are TGTGCCAGCAGCTTAGTCGCGGGAGGGCCGGCAGATACGCAGTATTTT. Translating it yields CASSLVAGGPADTQYF. The full variable domain, in which reference TRBV7-9 and TRBJ2-3 provide the parts outside the CDR3, is DTGVSQNPRHKITKRGQNVTFRCDPISEHNRLYWYRQTLGQGPEFLTYFQNEAQLEKSRLLSDRFSAERPKGSFSTLEIQRTEQGDSAMYLCASSLVAGGPADTQYFGPGTRLTVL.

The chain couples TRBV20-1 to TRBJ2-3; perhaps D is TRBD1 or TRBD2 (5 bases each). Germline lookup yields CDR1 DFQATT and CDR2 SNEGSKA (reference sequence). Trimming removed 3 bases at V and 0 bases at J, with 22 bases between. The CDR3 contains 18 residues. In DNA, the CDR3 is TGCAGTGCTAGCCAGGGAGAAACCGACGGAAGTAGCACAGATACGCAGTATTTT. Translating it yields CSASQGETDGSSTDTQYF.

V gene TRBV11-2 combines with J gene TRBJ2-7; D is possibly TRBD2 (5 bases). Germline CDR1 and CDR2: SGHAT and FQNNGV. The V and J ends lost 7 bases and 2 bases respectively, with 15 bases between them. The CDR3 has 14 residues. For the CDR3, the DNA is TGTGCCAGCATCCCCCTCCTAGCAACCTACGAGCAGTACTTC. This translates into CASIPLLATYEQYF.